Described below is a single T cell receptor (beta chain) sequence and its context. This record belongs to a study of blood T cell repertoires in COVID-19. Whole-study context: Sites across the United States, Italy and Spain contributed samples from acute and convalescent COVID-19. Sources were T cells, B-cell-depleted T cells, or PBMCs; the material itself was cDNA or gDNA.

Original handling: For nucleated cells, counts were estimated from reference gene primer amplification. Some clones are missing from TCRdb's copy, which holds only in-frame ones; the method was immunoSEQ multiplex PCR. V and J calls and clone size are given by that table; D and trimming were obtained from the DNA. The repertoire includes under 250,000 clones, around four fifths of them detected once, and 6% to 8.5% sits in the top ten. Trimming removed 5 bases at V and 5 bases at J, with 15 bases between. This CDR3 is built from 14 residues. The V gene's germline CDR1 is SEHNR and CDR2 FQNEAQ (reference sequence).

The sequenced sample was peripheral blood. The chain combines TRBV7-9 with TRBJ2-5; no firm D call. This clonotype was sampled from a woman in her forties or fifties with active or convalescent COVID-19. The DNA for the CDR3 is TGTGCCAGCAGCCCGTCACGGGTGTGGGAGACCCAGTACTTC. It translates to CASSPSRVWETQYF.